The rows below give T cell receptor beta chains drawn from one sample of a study of CXCR3-negative and CXCR3-positive naive CD8 T cells. TCRdb re-analyzed the 5' RACE reads; it lists each CDR3 protein once, without DNA. This table lists approximately 62,000 distinct CDR3 sequences. Sequenced input: naive CXCR3- CD8+ T cells from blood. These receptors originate from a human donor in good health. Some clones in this sample may be carry-over from other donors' samples. Each CDR3 is given with its conserved first and last residue. Expanded clones get a size class; other rows say once, few or many, or leave the size out.

CDR3,size,J,V
CASAGGANVLTF,-,TRBJ2-6,TRBV12-3/TRBV12-4
CASSLQGQGVHGSTEAFF,-,TRBJ1-1,TRBV28
CSAKESRLNSNQPQHF,-,TRBJ1-5,TRBV20-1
CASSVALRTEVRNGNEQFF,-,TRBJ2-1,TRBV9
CASSNPNYGYTF,-,TRBJ1-2,TRBV16
CASSPGAQAPYEQYF,-,TRBJ2-7,TRBV3-1
CASSQDSRASGELFF,-,TRBJ2-2,TRBV14
CASSQAPAGDTEAFF,medium-sized,TRBJ1-1,TRBV3-1
CASSTSGGNYNEQFF,-,TRBJ2-1,TRBV6-1
CASSSLDRGSYEQYF,-,TRBJ2-7,TRBV7-9
CASSLGGQGGHYGYTF,-,TRBJ1-2,TRBV12-3/TRBV12-4
CASSRQARAEAFF,-,TRBJ1-1,TRBV21-1
CASSFSGNTGELFF,-,TRBJ2-2,TRBV7-7
CASSPLSDRKETQYF,-,TRBJ2-5,TRBV28
CASSSRDIGEMGEAFF,-,TRBJ1-1,TRBV12-3/TRBV12-4
CASSQDTLQASYEQYF,-,TRBJ2-7,TRBV4-2
CATSDLSEGGEGETQYF,-,TRBJ2-5,TRBV24-1
CAIRNPAGTSGGAVVGETQYF,-,TRBJ2-5,TRBV10-3
CASSYTGTGGNEQFF,-,TRBJ2-1,TRBV7-9
CASSQDGLDRPQHF,-,TRBJ1-5,TRBV4-3
CASSEYQSGGNYEQYF,-,TRBJ2-7,TRBV6-1
CASSLERGGTDTQYF,-,TRBJ2-3,TRBV5-1
CASSFGGMGTEAFF,-,TRBJ1-1,TRBV7-9
CASSVDAGGEVDTGELFF,-,TRBJ2-2,TRBV9
CASRFHPGTSSSYPIEQYF,-,TRBJ2-7,TRBV27
CASRPGQWTTGELFF,-,TRBJ2-2,TRBV28
CSVPGQGDQPQHF,-,TRBJ1-5,TRBV29-1
CASSFGRGLYEQYF,-,TRBJ2-7,TRBV7-6
CASSRLPGDGELFF,-,TRBJ2-2,TRBV7-9
CASSYGQISSYEQYF,-,TRBJ2-7,TRBV6-5
CASSYRGPQETQYF,-,TRBJ2-5,TRBV28
CASSLWTRAPGNEQFF,-,TRBJ2-1,TRBV5-1
CASSYSRRGTGDFYEQYF,-,TRBJ2-7,TRBV6-5
CASSYGLFLQETQYF,-,TRBJ2-5,TRBV6-5
CASSGDYGYTF,-,TRBJ1-2,TRBV4-3
CASSLVGLYNEQFF,-,TRBJ2-1,TRBV5-1
CASGLVQGTTADTQYF,-,TRBJ2-3,TRBV12-5
CSVEDLVPPPYEQFF,-,TRBJ2-1,TRBV29-1
CASSTDRAGWETQYF,-,TRBJ2-5,TRBV7-9
CASSYGTGAEGYTF,-,TRBJ1-2,TRBV14
CASSYRGAGHYEQYF,-,TRBJ2-7,TRBV7-8
CSAPQGAGGELFF,-,TRBJ2-2,TRBV29-1
CASSHMAPGATNQPQHF,-,TRBJ1-5,TRBV7-9
CASSYWPGERETQYF,-,TRBJ2-5,TRBV4-1
CSASQTGAPIYEQYF,-,TRBJ2-7,TRBV20-1
CASSLLLNNEQFF,-,TRBJ2-1,TRBV11-1
CSVVLRNTEAFF,-,TRBJ1-1,TRBV29-1
CSIGASGETQYF,-,TRBJ2-5,TRBV29-1
CASSDREAQPQHF,-,TRBJ1-5,TRBV6-2/TRBV6-3
CASSLTGTGDTEAFF,-,TRBJ1-1,TRBV28
CASRLTGPNYGYTF,-,TRBJ1-2,TRBV6-2/TRBV6-3
CASSLDPSGVGDTQYF,-,TRBJ2-3,TRBV5-1
CASSHRTGSNTEAFF,-,TRBJ1-1,TRBV5-1